The clone carrying this T cell receptor beta chain was recorded many times. The CDR3 is made up of 11 amino acids. Trimming removed 7 bases from V and 12 bases from J, with 13 bases in between. Germline V lookup: CDR1 KGHSY, CDR2 FQNENV. The data are from a study of identical twins. Template switching created a universal primer site, and the cDNA included unique molecular identifiers. A single record per CDR3 protein comes from TCRdb applying MiXCR to the 5' RACE reads. The sample has hundreds of thousands of distinct CDR3 sequences, less than 7% seen once. This clonotype originated in a man between 18 and 29 years old in good health. V gene TRBV16 combines with J gene TRBJ2-1; D not certain. Sequencing was done on a sample of naive T cells sorted from blood. CDR3 nucleotides: TGTGCCAGCACCTATAAGGGCGGGCAGTTCTTC. Translated: CASTYKGGQFF.